This T cell receptor (beta chain) was identified during a study of T cells after yellow fever vaccination. Findings and limits, study-wide: FACS-sorted repertoires might harbor abundant contaminating clonotypes from the bulk population. The booster saw the reappearance of most primary-vaccination clones (96% CD4, 88% CD8). Peak timing came faster in the weaker secondary response, day 5 versus 15.

Regarding this clonotype: Its antigen is unidentified.

By 5'RACE template switching, TCR cDNA was produced, with a universal primer site and UMIs added in the process. TCRdb used MiXCR to reprocess the 5' RACE reads, holding one entry per CDR3 protein. The sample has roughly 150,000 distinct CDR3 sequences; roughly 8.2% are singletons. The J segment lost 5 bases and the V segment lost 11 bases, leaving 20 bases of the junction unmatched. The length of the CDR3 is 18 residues. The chain combines TRBV12-3 or TRBV12-4 with TRBJ2-2, with TRBD2 matching over 10 bases. The sample was CD4+ T cells sorted from PBMCs, taken 5 days after the yellow fever booster vaccination. This receptor was taken from a man in his thirties or forties who received the YFV17D yellow fever vaccine. The CDR3 spells CAFCFQSGGAAITGELFF. The CDR3 nucleotides read TGTGCCTTCTGTTTCCAAAGCGGGGGGGCTGCGATTACCGGGGAGCTGTTTTTT.